This TCR beta chain emerged from a study of cytomegalovirus exposure and HLA in healthy donors. Study observations and caveats: Reported performance of the classifier showed diagnosis of cytomegalovirus status with high specificity and sensitivity. Rare TCR sequences dominated, though some public TCRs recurred in many donors. Specificity of a few CMV-associated chains for CMV antigens was verified in vitro.

The germline V gene encodes CDR1 MDHEN and CDR2 SYDVKM. With V trimmed by 2 bases and J by 5 bases, 7 bases remained unmatched. This CDR3 spans 16 amino acids. On this clone: Its antigen is undetermined.

The data were produced by immunoSEQ multiplex PCR, yet TCRdb's version contains in-frame clones alone and is incomplete. The profile shows 150,000 to 200,000 clones, approximately 86% of them singletons. V usage is TRBV28 and J usage is TRBJ2-3, with 10 bases fitting TRBD2. The sequenced sample was PBMCs. The source of this sequence is a woman aged 18-29 years in good health and CMV-seronegative. The CDR3 bases are TGTGCCAGCAGTTTAGAGCTAGCGGGAGTGATAGATACGCAGTATTTT. It is translated as CASSLELAGVIDTQYF.